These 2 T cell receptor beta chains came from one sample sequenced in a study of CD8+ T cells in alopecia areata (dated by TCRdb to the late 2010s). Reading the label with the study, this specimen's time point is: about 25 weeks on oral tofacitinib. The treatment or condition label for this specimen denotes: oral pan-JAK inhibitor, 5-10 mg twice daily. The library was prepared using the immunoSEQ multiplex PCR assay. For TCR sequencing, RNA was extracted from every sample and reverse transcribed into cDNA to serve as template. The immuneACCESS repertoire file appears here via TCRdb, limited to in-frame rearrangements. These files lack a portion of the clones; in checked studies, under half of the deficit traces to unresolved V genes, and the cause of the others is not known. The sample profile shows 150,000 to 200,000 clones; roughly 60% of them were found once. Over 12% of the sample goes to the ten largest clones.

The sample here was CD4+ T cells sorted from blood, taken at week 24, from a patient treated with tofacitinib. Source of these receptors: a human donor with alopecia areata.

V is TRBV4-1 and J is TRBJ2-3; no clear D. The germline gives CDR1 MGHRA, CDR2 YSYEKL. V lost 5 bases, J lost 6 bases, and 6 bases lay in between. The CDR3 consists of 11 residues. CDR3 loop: CASSGWDTQYF. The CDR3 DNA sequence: TGCGCCAGCAGCGGATGGGATACGCAGTATTTT.

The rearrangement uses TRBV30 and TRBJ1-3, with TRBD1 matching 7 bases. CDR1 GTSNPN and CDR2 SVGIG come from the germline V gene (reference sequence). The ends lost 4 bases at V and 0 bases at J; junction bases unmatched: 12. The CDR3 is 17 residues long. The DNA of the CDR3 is TGTGCCTGGAAACTTCGACAGGGAAGCCGCTCTGGAAACACCATATATTTT. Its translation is CAWKLRQGSRSGNTIYF.